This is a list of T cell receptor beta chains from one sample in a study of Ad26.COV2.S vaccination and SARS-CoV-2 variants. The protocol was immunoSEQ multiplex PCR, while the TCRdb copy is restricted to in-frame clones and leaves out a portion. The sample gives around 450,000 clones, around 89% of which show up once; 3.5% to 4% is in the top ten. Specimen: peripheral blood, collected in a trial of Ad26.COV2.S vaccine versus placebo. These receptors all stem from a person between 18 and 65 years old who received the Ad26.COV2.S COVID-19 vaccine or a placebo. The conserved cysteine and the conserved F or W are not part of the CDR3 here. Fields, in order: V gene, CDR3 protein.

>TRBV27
ASSPRTGATYEQY
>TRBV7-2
ASSPQGQDNSPLH
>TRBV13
ASSGQGREAF
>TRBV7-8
ASSLAGGYEKLF
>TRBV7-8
ASSPSGWEQF
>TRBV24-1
ATRDKAYEQY
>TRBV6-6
ASSYKGTEYTEAF
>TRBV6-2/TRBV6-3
ASSYTRGNQPQH
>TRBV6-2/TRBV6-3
ASSYSRGNEQF
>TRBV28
ASSLRGVGIKY
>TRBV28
ASSLHRVDSPLH
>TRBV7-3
ASSPGLAGGQEETQY
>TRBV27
ASSLGGSHSPLH
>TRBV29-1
SVRDGVATNEKLF
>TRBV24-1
ATSATGTDQETQY
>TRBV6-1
ASSEKRAIQY
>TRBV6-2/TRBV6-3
ASSRQPGDTQY
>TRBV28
ASSLWVSRVVYGYT
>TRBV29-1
SVERGLAFETQY
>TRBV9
ASSVGFLQNTGELF
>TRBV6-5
ASSPGQGLLWF
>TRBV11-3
ASSSRGAGELF
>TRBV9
ASSVVIHSSGTGANVLT
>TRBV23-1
ASSQLLAESTDTQY
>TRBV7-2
ASSFSGAQETQY
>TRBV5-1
ASSLDVEDEQF
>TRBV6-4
ATRDAYRRGTFYGYT
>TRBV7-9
ASSLVTSGGIGELF
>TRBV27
ASSLSPRETQY
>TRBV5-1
ASSWSGGNTEAF
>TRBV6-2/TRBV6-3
ASSRAPGNSDPLAKNIQY